These T cell receptor beta chains were read from a single sample in a study of vaccination effects on CD4 cells after COVID-19. Antigen specificity for these receptors is unknown. The table came from immunoSEQ multiplex PCR; TCRdb's copy has only in-frame clones and leaves some out. Here the sample spans over 50,000 clones, roughly 80% being singletons. The input for sequencing was CD4+ T cells from PBMCs cultured with HCoV-229E spike peptides, taken before COVID-19 vaccination. The receptors stem from a human donor who received a COVID-19 vaccine. CDR3s include the opening cysteine and the closing phenylalanine or tryptophan. The order of the fields is J gene, V gene, clone size, D gene, CDR3 protein, CDR3 DNA. A D gene is named only where the DNA matches it firmly. Expanded clones are given a class, and other clones once, few, many or no size at all.

TRBJ2-3 | TRBV5-1 | NA | TRBD2 | CASSPLSGGGFYTQYF | TGCGCCAGCAGCCCCCTCAGCGGGGGAGGGTTTTATACGCAGTATTTT
TRBJ2-2 | TRBV15 | NA | NA | CATSRDRGTGELFF | TGTGCCACCAGCAGAGATCGCGGCACCGGGGAGCTGTTTTTT
TRBJ2-5 | TRBV7-2 | few | NA | CASSSSGRIQETQYF | TGTGCCAGCAGCTCGTCTGGACGGATCCAAGAGACCCAGTACTTC
TRBJ2-1 | TRBV29-1 | NA | NA | CSVYHYNNEQFF | TGCAGCGTTTACCACTACAACAATGAGCAGTTCTTC
TRBJ1-4 | TRBV6-6 | once | TRBD1 | CATSKTGEEKLFF | TGTGCCACCTCCAAAACAGGGGAGGAAAAACTGTTTTTT
TRBJ2-1 | TRBV6-4 | NA | TRBD2 | CASSVGSGGVYNEQFF | TGTGCCAGCAGTGTTGGGAGCGGGGGGGTCTACAATGAGCAGTTCTTC
TRBJ2-5 | TRBV5-5 | once | TRBD2 | CATRTSGGPGETQYF | TGTGCCACCAGGACTAGCGGGGGGCCGGGGGAGACCCAGTACTTC
TRBJ1-1 | TRBV19 | NA | NA | CASTRGHRGAEAFF | TGTGCCAGTACCAGGGGACACCGGGGGGCTGAAGCTTTCTTT
TRBJ1-3 | TRBV19 | few | TRBD1 | CASRQGAISGNTIYF | TGTGCCAGTCGACAGGGGGCGATCTCTGGAAACACCATATATTTT
TRBJ1-4 | TRBV7-3 | NA | NA | CASSAPCGGNEKLFF | TGTGCCAGCAGCGCCCCGTGTGGAGGAAATGAAAAACTGTTTTTT
TRBJ2-2 | TRBV6-5 | few | NA | CATLLPTGELFF | TGTGCCACCCTTCTACCCACCGGGGAGCTGTTTTTT
TRBJ2-1 | TRBV6-2/TRBV6-3 | NA | TRBD2 | CASSLRDYPGAYNEQFF | TGTGCCAGCAGTCTCCGGGACTACCCCGGTGCCTACAATGAGCAGTTCTTC
TRBJ2-5 | TRBV7-8 | NA | NA | CASSLWGHGQETQYF | TGTGCCAGCAGCTTATGGGGACACGGCCAAGAGACCCAGTACTTC
TRBJ2-1 | TRBV6-5 | NA | NA | CASSYPGGRNEQFF | TGTGCCAGCAGTTACCCCGGGGGGCGAAATGAGCAGTTCTTC
TRBJ1-5 | TRBV30 | NA | NA | CAWSVAGGVQPQHF | TGTGCCTGGAGTGTCGCTGGGGGGGTTCAGCCCCAGCATTTT
TRBJ2-5 | TRBV18 | NA | NA | CASSPGLQETQYF | TGTGCCAGCTCACCGGGACTCCAAGAGACCCAGTACTTC
TRBJ2-5 | TRBV7-3 | NA | NA | CASSLTGVETQYF | TGTGCCAGCAGCTTAACAGGGGTAGAGACCCAGTACTTC
TRBJ2-2 | TRBV5-1 | NA | TRBD2 | CASSLLAGSRTGELFF | TGCGCCAGCAGCTTGCTAGCGGGGAGTCGTACCGGGGAGCTGTTTTTT
TRBJ2-3 | TRBV5-8 | NA | NA | CASPSFLQGATDTQYF | TGTGCCAGCCCCTCTTTCCTTCAGGGCGCAACAGATACGCAGTATTTT
TRBJ1-1 | TRBV20-1 | NA | NA | CSARAGPNTEAFF | TGCAGTGCTCGTGCAGGGCCAAACACTGAAGCTTTCTTT
TRBJ1-6 | TRBV7-9 | NA | NA | CASSPVSRSPLHF | TGTGCCAGCAGCCCGGTTTCCCGGTCACCCCTCCACTTT
TRBJ2-5 | TRBV6-6 | NA | NA | CASSYAKETQYF | TGTGCCAGCAGTTACGCCAAAGAGACCCAGTACTTC
TRBJ2-5 | TRBV4-1 | NA | NA | CASSRGPRETQYF | TGCGCCAGCAGCCGGGGACCTCGGGAGACCCAGTACTTC
TRBJ2-2 | TRBV9 | NA | NA | CASSPFGSGTGELFF | TGTGCCAGCAGCCCCTTCGGATCGGGCACCGGGGAGCTGTTTTTT
TRBJ2-5 | TRBV7-2 | NA | NA | CASSLANGAQETQYF | TGTGCCAGCAGCTTAGCAAATGGAGCTCAAGAGACCCAGTACTTC
TRBJ1-1 | TRBV6-6 | NA | TRBD1 | CASSSPGGGTEAFF | TGTGCCAGCAGTTCCCCAGGGGGCGGCACTGAAGCTTTCTTT
TRBJ2-4 | TRBV4-1 | NA | TRBD1 | CASSEDRVSEAVWLAKNIQYF | TGCGCCAGCAGCGAAGACAGGGTTAGCGAGGCGGTCTGGCTAGCCAAAAACATTCAGTACTTC
TRBJ2-1 | TRBV30 | NA | TRBD1 | CAWTKTGMSYNEQFF | TGTGCCTGGACCAAGACAGGGATGTCCTACAATGAGCAGTTCTTC
TRBJ1-6 | TRBV10-3 | once | NA | CAISANSYNSPLHF | TGTGCCATCAGTGCTAACAGCTATAATTCACCCCTCCACTTT
TRBJ2-1 | TRBV6-4 | NA | TRBD2 | CASSASGGAEQFF | TGTGCCAGCAGTGCTAGCGGGGGGGCAGAGCAGTTCTTC
TRBJ1-5 | TRBV19 | NA | NA | CASSIRPESNQPQHF | TGTGCCAGTAGTATACGCCCCGAGAGCAATCAGCCCCAGCATTTT
TRBJ2-2 | TRBV7-2 | few | NA | CASRPGPSQGELFF | TGTGCCAGCAGGCCCGGGCCCTCCCAGGGGGAGCTGTTTTTT
TRBJ1-5 | TRBV24-1 | NA | NA | CATSEGTFNQPQHF | TGTGCCACCAGTGAAGGGACTTTCAATCAGCCCCAGCATTTT
TRBJ1-2 | TRBV19 | NA | TRBD1 | CASSAFGTGVNGYTF | TGTGCCAGTAGCGCTTTTGGGACAGGGGTAAATGGCTACACCTTC
TRBJ1-5 | TRBV19 | once | NA | CASSITRSNNQPQHF | TGTGCCAGTAGTATAACCAGGTCGAACAATCAGCCCCAGCATTTT
TRBJ2-6 | TRBV19 | NA | NA | CASSIGPGANVLTF | TGTGCCAGTAGTATCGGGCCTGGGGCCAACGTCCTGACTTTC
TRBJ2-1 | TRBV11-3 | NA | NA | CASSFGQGVDEQFF | TGTGCCAGCAGCTTCGGGCAGGGTGTCGATGAGCAGTTCTTC
TRBJ1-5 | TRBV19 | NA | NA | CASSIDGGRQPQHF | TGTGCCAGTAGTATAGATGGGGGCCGTCAGCCCCAGCATTTT
TRBJ1-2 | TRBV24-1 | few | NA | CATSDAGTAKNYGYTF | TGTGCCACCAGTGATGCCGGGACGGCAAAGAACTATGGCTACACCTTC
TRBJ2-3 | TRBV7-3 | NA | NA | CASSWGGTDTQYF | TGTGCCAGCAGCTGGGGTGGCACAGATACGCAGTATTTT
TRBJ1-2 | TRBV18 | few | NA | CASSPQRSSGYTF | TGTGCCAGCTCACCACAAAGGTCTTCGGGCTACACCTTC
TRBJ2-5 | TRBV5-4 | NA | NA | CASSLGQGQETQYF | TGTGCCAGCAGCTTGGGTCAGGGACAAGAGACCCAGTACTTC
TRBJ2-3 | TRBV5-1 | NA | TRBD1 | CASDPGGAADTQYF | TGCGCCAGCGACCCAGGGGGCGCGGCAGATACGCAGTATTTT
TRBJ1-2 | TRBV6-5 | NA | TRBD1 | CASSYLQGAFYGYTF | TGTGCCAGCAGTTACCTCCAGGGGGCCTTCTATGGCTACACCTTC
TRBJ1-2 | TRBV6-6 | once | NA | CASSYPADYNYGYTF | TGTGCCAGCAGTTACCCAGCTGATTACAACTATGGCTACACCTTC
TRBJ1-1 | TRBV2 | NA | NA | CASNGNLNTEAFF | TGTGCCAGCAACGGCAACCTGAACACTGAAGCTTTCTTT
TRBJ1-2 | TRBV5-8 | NA | NA | CASSRFQGTSNYGYTF | TGTGCCAGCAGCCGGTTCCAGGGGACATCTAACTATGGCTACACCTTC
TRBJ2-1 | TRBV2 | NA | NA | CASSSDMDEQFF | TGTGCCAGCAGTTCGGACATGGATGAGCAGTTCTTC